Listed here is a single T cell receptor (beta chain). Its antigen is not yet known. There are no base qualities to consult, and no much larger clone falls within one base. TCRbeta CDR3 regions were amplified from genomic DNA using the immunoSEQ Assay, a bias-controlled multiplex PCR. In the paper's pipeline: Within the assay, amplification of reference gene primers was used to estimate how many nucleated cells each sample contained. To quantify the absolute abundance of each unique TCRbeta CDR3 rearrangement, sequence reads were collapsed and filtered. For each sample, productive Simpson clonality was calculated as the square root of Simpson's diversity index over productive rearrangements. TCRdb retrieved this table from immuneACCESS and kept in-frame rearrangements only. Not all clones are present; in checked studies, unresolved V genes account for under half, and no reason is known for the remainder. V and J calls and clone size are given by that table; D and trimming were obtained from the DNA. Present in this sample are around 250,000 clones, 65% to 85% of which were seen just once. The ten largest clonotypes hold 4% to 5.5% of the sample.

This sample is drawn from a study of blood T cell repertoires in COVID-19 (dated by TCRdb to 2019 to 2021). For the wider study: Samples covering the acute and convalescent phases of COVID-19 were provided by collaborators in the United States, Italy and Spain. The material from the prospective study consisted of cDNA or gDNA derived from T cells, B-cell-depleted T cells, or PBMCs. The repertoires were released in a freely available public database intended as a resource for research on the immune response to SARS-CoV-2. Samples were obtained from the ongoing ImmuneRACE study (first 160 participants) and from about 1,300 subjects provided by 6 global collaborators. Subjects who had been exposed to COVID-19, were actively infected with it, or had recovered from it provided the deeply sampled blood TCRbeta repertoires that made up the dataset. Where HLA class I and class II types were available, the types were taken from metadata supplied by the sample provider, not from assay-based typing. Sample metadata almost always included a de-identified subject ID, COVID-19 status, age in years and sex. Paper-wide results and their limitations: How much clinical and demographic metadata was included differed by source and by participant, and the metadata was provided uncurated.

Each collaborating institution followed its own protocols to collect whole blood in K2EDTA tubes. For TCRbeta analysis, collaborator samples were shipped as frozen whole blood, as isolated PBMCs, or as DNA extracted from either sample type. V is shortened by 3 bases, J by 1 base, and the region joining them spans 10 bases. The CDR3 numbers 14 residues from cysteine through phenylalanine. Here the CDR3 DNA is all that survives: 42 bases in frame from base 1. CDR1 and CDR2, per the germline V gene (reference sequence), are GTSNPN and SVGIG. The sequence came from a man over 45 with active or convalescent COVID-19. The specimen was peripheral blood. The chain links TRBV30 with TRBJ1-3; TRBD1 could be the D gene, as 6 bases match. The CDR3 amino acid sequence is: CAWRAQGSGNTIYF. Read as DNA, the sequence is TGTGCCTGGAGGGCACAGGGTTCTGGAAACACCATATATTTT.